What follows are 12 T cell receptor beta chains derived from one specimen sequenced in a study of OX40 agonist ivuxolimab in advanced cancers. Using immunoSEQ multiplex PCR, the repertoire was profiled, and TCRdb retains in-frame clones only, with some absent. Seen here are tens of thousands of clones, around 80% observed once, and the top ten hold about 5%. The sample in question was CD4+ or CD8+ T cells sorted from blood, obtained in a trial of the OX40 agonist ivuxolimab. The receptor set was obtained from an adult with an advanced solid tumor such as melanoma, head and neck, liver or kidney cancer.

V is TRBV7-2 and J is TRBJ2-7; TRBD2 matches 7 bases. Unmatched junction bases numbered 7, after V lost 3 bases and J lost 2 bases. Per the germline V gene, CDR1 is SGHTA and CDR2 is FQGNSA. The CDR3 spans 15 residues. This CDR3 reads CASSLLGTTTYEQYF. As DNA, the CDR3 is TGTGCCAGCAGCTTGCTTGGGACTACCACCTACGAGCAGTACTTC.

The rearrangement joins TRBV11-2 to TRBJ2-7; 9 bases are shared with TRBD2. The V segment lost 6 bases and the J segment 3 bases; nucleotides outside the gene matches: 15. This CDR3 has 17 residues. Germline V gene sequence: CDR1 SGHAT, CDR2 FQNNGV. CDR3 residues: CASRPGTSLGGYYEQYF. The CDR3 DNA reads TGTGCCAGCAGACCCGGGACTAGCCTAGGAGGCTACTACGAGCAGTACTTC.

The chain's CDR3 is CASSLDRAYEQYF. CDR3 in DNA: TGTGCCAGCAGCTTAGATAGGGCCTACGAGCAGTACTTC. The chain combines TRBV7-2 with TRBJ2-7; D uncertain. Germline CDR1 and CDR2: SGHTA and FQGNSA. The CDR3 runs 13 residues. Trimming removed 1 base at V and 2 bases at J, with 6 bases between.

This clone was observed once. This chain joins TRBV7-9 and TRBJ2-2, with 10 bases that match TRBD2. Losses at the gene ends were 5 bases for V and 6 bases for J; bases not matched to a gene: 18. CDR1 and CDR2 (germline): SEHNR, FQNEAQ (reference sequence). CDR3 size: 19 residues. The CDR3 loop reads CASSGRASGSYRGPGELFF. CDR3 sequence (DNA): TGTGCCAGCAGCGGGAGAGCTAGCGGGAGTTATCGGGGACCCGGGGAGCTGTTTTTT.

V is TRBV9 and J is TRBJ2-1; D remains unclear. Germline assignment: CDR1 SGDLS and CDR2 YYNGEE. The germline V and J ends were trimmed by 2 bases and 3 bases, with 12 bases remaining between them. CDR3 size: 15 residues. The CDR3 region is CASSVSIADYNEQFF. The CDR3 DNA reads TGTGCCAGCAGCGTTTCCATAGCTGACTACAATGAGCAGTTCTTC.

The gene calls are TRBV2 and TRBJ2-1, with 8 bases lining up with TRBD2. J gave up 4 bases and V 4 bases, and 6 bases lay outside the gene matches. The CDR3 contains 15 residues. CDR1 and CDR2 (germline): SNHLY, FYNNEI. CDR3 sequence reads: CASSGGTSGYNEQFF. CDR3 nucleotides: TGTGCCAGCAGTGGGGGGACTAGTGGTTACAATGAGCAGTTCTTC.

The V call is TRBV4-2, the J call TRBJ1-1; D is undetermined. V lost 4 bases, J lost 0 bases, and 12 bases lay in between. In germline, CDR1 is LGHNA, CDR2 YNFKEQ. There are 15 residues in the CDR3. The CDR3 nucleotides read TGTGCCAGCAGCCGAGAAGGAGGAATGAACACTGAAGCTTTCTTT. This codes for CASSREGGMNTEAFF.

This clone was recorded only once. This chain links TRBV18 with TRBJ2-7; a possible D gene is TRBD2 (6 bases). Trimming stripped 0 bases from V and 6 bases from J, with 15 bases between. Germline assignment: CDR1 KGHSH and CDR2 LQKENI. This CDR3 has 15 residues. CDR3 amino acids: CASSPPSLAPGEQYF. The CDR3 coding sequence is TGTGCCAGCTCACCACCTTCCCTAGCGCCAGGCGAGCAGTACTTC.

This chain links TRBV6-5 with TRBJ2-1; no definite D call. The germline CDR1 and CDR2 sequences are MNHEY and SVGAGI. Between the trimmed V and J ends, which lost 2 bases and 0 bases, there was a span of 5 bases. CDR3 size: 14 residues. The CDR3 bases are TGTGCCAGCAGTTACGGAAACTCCTACAATGAGCAGTTCTTC. Its translation is CASSYGNSYNEQFF.

The V gene is TRBV7-6, the J gene TRBJ2-7, with D uncertain. Per germline, CDR1 SGHVS and CDR2 FNYEAQ. The CDR3 has 13 residues. Trimming cost V 3 bases and J 3 bases, with 9 bases left between them. CDR3 amino acids: CASSFGDVYEQYF. CDR3 coding DNA: TGTGCCAGCAGCTTTGGGGATGTCTACGAGCAGTACTTC.

The chain joins TRBV7-9 to TRBJ2-6; D gene uncertain. The CDR3 covers 16 residues. Germline V gene sequence: CDR1 SEHNR, CDR2 FQNEAQ (reference sequence). V was cut by 5 bases and J by 0 bases, with 11 bases left in between. For the CDR3, the DNA is TGTGCCAGCAGCCTCCCAATAGTCTCTGGGGCCAACGTCCTGACTTTC. It specifies CASSLPIVSGANVLTF.

The chain links TRBV12-2 to TRBJ1-2. TRBV12-2 represents a pseudogene. The CDR3 is 13 amino acids. This chain's CDR3 is CAKTRTPPDGYTF. As DNA, the CDR3 is TGTGCAAAAACCCGGACGCCACCGGATGGCTACACCTTC.